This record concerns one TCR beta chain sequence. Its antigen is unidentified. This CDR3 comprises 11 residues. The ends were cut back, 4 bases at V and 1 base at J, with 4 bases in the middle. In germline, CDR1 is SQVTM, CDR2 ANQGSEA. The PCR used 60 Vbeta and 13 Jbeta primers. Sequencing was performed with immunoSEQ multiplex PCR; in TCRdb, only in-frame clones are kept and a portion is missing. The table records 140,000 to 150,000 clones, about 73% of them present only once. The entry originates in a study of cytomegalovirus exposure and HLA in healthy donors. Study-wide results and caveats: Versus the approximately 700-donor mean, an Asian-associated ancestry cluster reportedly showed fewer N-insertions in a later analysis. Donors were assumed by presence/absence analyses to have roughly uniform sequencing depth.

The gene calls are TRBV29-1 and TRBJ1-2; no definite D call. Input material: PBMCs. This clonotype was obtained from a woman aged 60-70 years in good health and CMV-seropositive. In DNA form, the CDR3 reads TGCAGCGTTGTAGTTAACTATGGCTACACCTTC. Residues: CSVVVNYGYTF.